These 17 T cell receptor beta chains were all obtained from the same sample, sequenced in a study of blood T cell repertoires in COVID-19. Data came from immunoSEQ multiplex PCR; TCRdb stores just in-frame clones and leaves some out. The top ten hold about 8.6% of the sample, which has approximately 280,000 clones, roughly 87% seen once. Material for sequencing was peripheral blood. Receptors were obtained from a man between 18 and 29 years old with active or convalescent COVID-19.

A few counts support this clone. V gene TRBV5-1 combines with J gene TRBJ2-2; 9 bases agree with TRBD2. V lost 4 bases, J lost 0 bases, and 1 base stayed unmatched. The CDR3 loop spans 15 amino acids. CDR1 SGHRS and CDR2 YFSETQ come from the germline V gene. The CDR3, as DNA: TGCGCCAGCAGCATAGCGGGGGCGAACACCGGGGAGCTGTTTTTT. As protein: CASSIAGANTGELFF.

The rearrangement links TRBV7-2 to TRBJ1-5; D remains unclear. This CDR3 has 13 residues. The germline gives CDR1 SGHTA, CDR2 FQGNSA. The V end lost 4 bases, the J end lost 0 bases, and 4 bases lay between the germline ends. CDR3 loop: CASSSYSNQPQHF. The CDR3 coding sequence is TGTGCCAGCAGCTCCTATAGCAATCAGCCCCAGCATTTT.

V is TRBV6-1 and J is TRBJ1-1, with TRBD1 as a possible D gene (5 bases). V shed 2 bases and J shed 4 bases, with 11 bases lying between them. CDR1 and CDR2 from the germline V gene are MNHNS and SASEGT. The CDR3 loop spans 14 amino acids. The CDR3 spells CASSERGLLTEAFF. CDR3 bases: TGTGCCAGCAGTGAAAGGGGACTGCTCACTGAAGCTTTCTTT.

The chain employs TRBV27 and TRBJ2-7; D remains ambiguous. CDR3 length equals 12 residues. V shed 5 bases and J shed 7 bases, with 12 bases lying between them. Germline-derived CDR1 and CDR2 are MNHEY and SMNVEV (reference sequence). CDR3 nucleotide sequence: TGTGCCAGCAGTCCGCGGCCTGGGGAGCAGTACTTC. Its protein is CASSPRPGEQYF.

In DNA, the CDR3 is TGTGCCAGTAGCTCGACGGGGAGGTCGACTAACTATGGCTACACCTTC. Amino acids: CASSSTGRSTNYGYTF. The rearrangement uses TRBV19 and TRBJ1-2; D call uncertain. V was shortened by 6 bases and J by 0 bases, with 17 bases between the two germline ends. Per the germline V gene, CDR1 is LNHDA and CDR2 is SQIVND (reference sequence). This CDR3 is 16 amino acids long.

The sample holds a few counts of this clone. The genes are TRBV6-2 or TRBV6-3 and TRBJ1-3, with TRBD1 as a possible D gene (5 bases). Between the trimmed V and J ends, which lost 2 bases and 0 bases, there was a span of 20 bases. The CDR3 is 19 amino acids. Germline loops: CDR1 MNHEY, CDR2 SVGEGT. CDR3 loop: CASSYGRVRQSHSGNTIYF. The CDR3 nucleotides are TGTGCCAGCAGTTACGGACGCGTTAGACAGTCTCACTCTGGAAACACCATATATTTT.

This clone was seen a few times. This chain links TRBV15 with TRBJ1-6, with unresolved D. Deletions cut 5 bases from V and 8 bases from J, with 16 bases between. The CDR3 totals 15 residues. Germline CDR1 LNHNV, CDR2 YYDKDF (reference sequence). The CDR3 bases are TGTGCCACCAGCGTAGAGATCCTCGGTGATTCACCCCTCCACTTT. Amino acids: CATSVEILGDSPLHF. Using reference TRBV15 and TRBJ1-6 for the parts outside the CDR3, the full variable domain is DAMVIQNPRYQVTQFGKPVTLSCSQTLNHNVMYWYQQKSSQAPKLLFHYYDKDFNNEADTPDNFQSRRPNTSFCFLDIRSPGLGDTAMYLCATSVEILGDSPLHFGNGTRLTVT.

This clone came up a few times. Within the sample, other DNA sequences also encode this same CDR3. The chain combines TRBV15 with TRBJ1-2; tentatively, D is TRBD1 (5 bases). The CDR3 extends over 13 amino acids. Germline V gene sequence: CDR1 LNHNV, CDR2 YYDKDF (reference sequence). The V end lost 0 bases, the J end lost 5 bases, and 7 bases lay between the germline ends. CDR3 bases: TGTGCCACCAGCAGAGATCAGGGTTATGGCTACACCTTC. This translates into CATSRDQGYGYTF.

On this clone: Distinct nucleotide sequences in the sample also encode this CDR3. This rearrangement joins TRBV5-1 to TRBJ2-7, with D perhaps TRBD1 (6 bases). This CDR3 is 15 amino acids long. Between the trimmed V and J ends, which lost 0 bases and 2 bases, there was a span of 12 bases. Germline loops: CDR1 SGHRS, CDR2 YFSETQ. The CDR3 sequence is CASSLVQGGTYEQYF. In DNA, the CDR3 is TGCGCCAGCAGCTTGGTACAGGGTGGGACCTACGAGCAGTACTTC.

The genes are TRBV7-3 and TRBJ1-3; D remains unclear. The germline V and J ends were trimmed by 5 bases and 0 bases, with 11 bases remaining between them. This CDR3 has 15 residues. Germline assignment: CDR1 SGHTA and CDR2 FQGTGA. The CDR3 loop reads CASSLDGSSGNTIYF. CDR3 in DNA: TGTGCCAGCAGCCTTGACGGGAGCTCTGGAAACACCATATATTTT.

V is TRBV4-1 and J is TRBJ1-1, with 11 bases lining up with TRBD1. In germline, CDR1 is MGHRA, CDR2 YSYEKL. The CDR3 sequence is 14 residues long. With V trimmed by 4 bases and J by 10 bases, 8 bases remained unmatched. The CDR3 nucleotides are TGCGCCAGCAGCCGGCAGGGACAGGGGGTGGGAGCTTTCTTT. Encoded protein: CASSRQGQGVGAFF.

This clone was picked up one time. The chain combines TRBV7-9 with TRBJ2-4; D possibly matches TRBD1 or TRBD2 (6 bases each). V was clipped by 9 bases and J by 9 bases, with 15 bases between them. The CDR3 covers 12 residues. CDR1 is SEHNR, CDR2 FQNEAQ, per germline (reference sequence). The CDR3: CASTGAGSIQYF. The CDR3 DNA is TGTGCCAGTACGGGGGCCGGAAGCATTCAGTACTTC.

The rearrangement joins TRBV6-2 or TRBV6-3 to TRBJ1-1, with 9 bases lining up with TRBD1. The germline CDR1 and CDR2 sequences are MNHEY and SVGEGT. J was trimmed by 5 bases and V by 6 bases; bases with no gene match: 7. The CDR3 sequence is 14 residues long. The CDR3 coding sequence is TGTGCCAGCAGCAGGGACAGGGTTGTGACTGAAGCTTTCTTT. Encoded protein: CASSRDRVVTEAFF.

The chain uses TRBV29-1 and TRBJ1-2, with a possible D match to TRBD1 (5 bases). The CDR3 covers 16 residues. Trimming pared 4 bases from V and 0 bases from J, leaving 18 bases between. Germline V gives CDR1 SQVTM, CDR2 ANQGSEA. The chain's CDR3 is CSVGRPGWNTNYGYTF. The CDR3 DNA reads as TGCAGCGTTGGTCGTCCAGGGTGGAATACTAACTATGGCTACACCTTC.

The rearrangement joins TRBV9 to TRBJ1-2; D is unresolved. Germline CDR1 reads SGDLS; CDR2 reads YYNGEE. CDR3 length equals 15 residues. V shed 0 bases and J shed 0 bases, with 9 bases lying between them. CDR3 amino acids: CASSVVTRANYGYTF. As DNA, the CDR3 is TGTGCCAGCAGCGTAGTAACGCGTGCTAACTATGGCTACACCTTC.

The rearrangement links TRBV7-8 to TRBJ1-2, with a weak D call TRBD1 (6 bases). Germline V gives CDR1 SGHVS, CDR2 FQNEAQ. The CDR3 has 15 amino acids. V was shortened by 0 bases and J by 3 bases, with 11 bases between the two germline ends. In DNA, the CDR3 is TGTGCCAGCAGCTTAGCCCGGGGGGGGCACTATGGCTACACCTTC. This encodes CASSLARGGHYGYTF.

The genes are TRBV3-1 (or the pseudogene TRBV3-2) and TRBJ2-5; the D is unclear. This CDR3 is 14 amino acids long. V shed 2 bases and J shed 3 bases, with 10 bases lying between them. Germline lookup yields CDR1 LGHDT and CDR2 YNNKEL (reference sequence). The CDR3, as DNA: TGTGCCAGCAGCCAATGGGCAGAGAAAGAGACCCAGTACTTC. It encodes CASSQWAEKETQYF.